These 25 T cell receptor beta chains originate from one sample sequenced in a study of T cell repertoires in cytomegalovirus infection. TCRdb ran MiXCR on the reads and lists one entry per CDR3 protein. The sample records roughly 250,000 distinct CDR3 sequences, roughly an eighth being singletons. Input material: PBMCs. All receptors derive from a human donor in good health (CMV status not recorded). Some clones in this sample may be carry-over from other donors' samples.

This clonotype was detected many times. The DNA of the CDR3 is TGTGCCAGCATTCTAGCGGGGGCCTCGAACACCGGGGAGCTGTTTTTT. Translating it yields CASILAGASNTGELFF. The chain has TRBV6-2 or TRBV6-3 and TRBJ2-2; 10 nucleotides line up with TRBD2. The CDR3 is 16 amino acids. Germline trimming cut 7 bases from V and 0 bases from J; bases unmatched to any gene: 5. Germline-derived CDR1 and CDR2 are MNHEY and SVGEGT.

The V and J genes are TRBV6-2 or TRBV6-3 and TRBJ2-1, with D tentatively TRBD1 or TRBD2 (5 bases each). The V gene lost 4 bases and the J gene lost 7 bases, with 14 bases spanning the gap. The length of the CDR3 is 14 residues. Germline V lookup: CDR1 MNHEY, CDR2 SVGEGT. CDR3 protein: CASSSGTPLNEQFF. The CDR3 DNA follows: TGTGCCAGCAGTTCCGGGACCCCTTTGAATGAGCAGTTCTTC.

As to this clonotype: Given a much more abundant clone one base away, this may be a read error. V is TRBV12-3 or TRBV12-4 and J is TRBJ2-3; D is perhaps TRBD1 (6 bases). CDR3 length: 17 residues. The V end lost 2 bases, the J end lost 4 bases, and 19 bases lay between the germline ends. The CDR3 sequence: CASSLNLGTRVPDTQYF. The DNA of the CDR3 is TGTGCCAGCAGTTTAAATCTGGGGACAAGAGTCCCAGATACGCAGTATTTT.

In this sample, this clonotype turned up many times. The chain joins TRBV2 to TRBJ1-5; possible D gene TRBD1, 5 bases. CDR1 is SNHLY and CDR2 is FYNNEI in the germline V gene. This CDR3 is built from 15 residues. V lost 1 base, J lost 7 bases, and 14 bases lay in between. The CDR3 bases are TGTGCCAGCAGTGAAGAGGGGAGCTCGGCGCAGCCCCAGCATTTT. Translating it yields CASSEEGSSAQPQHF.

The chain couples TRBV20-1 to TRBJ2-4; 7 nucleotides match TRBD1. CDR3 size: 13 residues. Germline V gives CDR1 DFQATT, CDR2 SNEGSKA (reference sequence). After removal of 4 bases from V and 2 bases from J, the junction contained 2 bases not matched to a gene. This CDR3 reads CSANRGTKNIQYF. As DNA, the CDR3 is TGCAGTGCTAACAGGGGAACCAAAAACATTCAGTACTTC.

Many counts were recorded for this clonotype. The genes are TRBV7-8 and TRBJ2-2; D is possibly TRBD2 (6 bases). With 6 bases removed from V and 7 bases from J, the gap between germline ends came to 12 bases. The CDR3 is 13 residues long. CDR1 and CDR2 (germline): SGHVS, FQNEAQ. This chain's CDR3 is CASRPRRGGELFF. CDR3 nucleotides: TGTGCCAGCAGGCCTCGGCGGGGCGGGGAGCTGTTTTTT.

This clonotype was observed a handful of times. The gene calls are TRBV10-3 and TRBJ1-5; TRBD1 is a possible D gene (5 bases). This CDR3 comprises 15 residues. V was clipped by 3 bases and J by 5 bases, with 14 bases between them. In germline, CDR1 is ENHRY, CDR2 SYGVKD. DNA for the CDR3: TGTGCCATCAGTGATGGGGCAGATGGCGATCAGCCCCAGCATTTT. This sequence encodes CAISDGADGDQPQHF.

The J gene is TRBJ1-1, the V gene TRBV30, with 7 bases fitting TRBD1. V was pared by 4 bases and J by 5 bases, with 7 bases of the junction left unmatched. Per the germline V gene, CDR1 is GTSNPN and CDR2 is SVGIG (reference sequence). The CDR3 runs to 13 residues. DNA of the CDR3: TGTGCCTGGACGAAGGGGGCGAAGACTGAAGCTTTCTTT. Amino acid sequence: CAWTKGAKTEAFF. Together with reference TRBV30 and TRBJ1-1, the CDR3 gives the full variable domain: SQTIHQWPATLVQPVGSPLSLECTVEGTSNPNLYWYRQAAGRGLQLLFYSVGIGQISSEVPQNLSASRPQDRQFILSSKKLLLSDSGFYLCAWTKGAKTEAFFGQGTRLTVV.

In this sample, this clonotype turned up many times. This chain connects TRBV19 to TRBJ2-1; D remains ambiguous. Germline V gene lookup returns CDR1 LNHDA and CDR2 SQIVND (reference sequence). Trimming took off 3 bases at V and 6 bases at J, with 3 bases between the two ends. The CDR3 covers 11 residues. Here the CDR3 reads CASSMSNEQFF. CDR3 nucleotide sequence: TGTGCCAGTAGTATGAGCAATGAGCAGTTCTTC.

At least ten counts were recorded for this clonotype. The genes are TRBV7-3 and TRBJ2-1, with D perhaps TRBD2 (7 bases). This CDR3 is built from 17 residues. V lost 4 bases and J 7 bases, leaving 23 bases between the germline ends. Germline CDR1 reads SGHTA; CDR2 reads FQGTGA. CDR3 protein: CASSSLVGGPQGNEQFF. The CDR3 nucleotides are TGTGCCAGCAGCTCCTTAGTGGGGGGGCCCCAGGGAAATGAGCAGTTCTTC.

This clonotype was seen repeatedly, ten times or more. The chain employs TRBV14 and TRBJ2-2; 7 positions match TRBD1. V shed 4 bases, J shed 7 bases, and the junction held 6 bases outside the gene matches. From germline, CDR1 is SGHDN and CDR2 FVKESK. The CDR3 extends over 14 amino acids. CDR3 sequence: CASSRDRDDGELFF. In DNA form, the CDR3 reads TGTGCCAGCAGCCGAGACAGGGACGACGGGGAGCTGTTTTTT.

This clonotype was seen at least ten times. The rearrangement uses TRBV28 and TRBJ2-7, with D possibly matching TRBD2 (6 bases). Germline values: CDR1 MDHEN, CDR2 SYDVKM. Trimming left V 5 bases short and J 9 bases short, with 17 bases between. The CDR3 length is 13 residues. CDR3 nucleotides: TGTGCCAGCAGTCCCCCTGCACTGGGGGGGCAGTACTTC. Translated: CASSPPALGGQYF.

About this clonotype itself: A much bigger clone sits one base away, suggesting this may be a read error. The chain joins TRBV19 to TRBJ2-7; D is possibly TRBD1 (6 bases). Per the germline V gene, CDR1 is LNHDA and CDR2 is SQIVND (reference sequence). This CDR3 spans 16 amino acids. As DNA, the CDR3 is TGTGTCAGTACTCCAACGCCGGGACACCCAATCTACGAGCAGTACTTC. Its protein is CVSTPTPGHPIYEQYF.

The CDR3 loop reads CASSLDPLASGTDTQYF. CDR3 in DNA: TGTGCCAGCAGCTTAGACCCGTTAGCCAGTGGGACAGATACGCAGTATTTT. The chain is built from TRBV11-2 and TRBJ2-3; D call uncertain. This CDR3 region has 17 residues. Trimming cost V 0 bases and J 3 bases, with 16 bases left between them. Germline V gives CDR1 SGHAT, CDR2 FQNNGV.

The V gene is TRBV29-1, the J gene TRBJ1-2; 8 positions match TRBD1. CDR1 is SQVTM, CDR2 ANQGSEA, per germline. This CDR3 is 15 amino acids long. Losses at the gene ends were 2 bases for V and 0 bases for J; bases not matched to a gene: 5. The CDR3 loop is CSVENRDRPNYGYTF. The DNA of the CDR3 is TGCAGCGTTGAAAATCGGGACAGGCCTAACTATGGCTACACCTTC.

This clonotype was seen a few times. CDR3 nucleotides: TGTGCCAGCAGCTTAAAACCGGCCAATTCTGGAAACACCATATATTTT. Amino acid sequence: CASSLKPANSGNTIYF. V is TRBV7-2 and J is TRBJ1-3; D gene uncertain. Trimming stripped 2 bases from V and 1 base from J, with 12 bases between. The germline V gene encodes CDR1 SGHTA and CDR2 FQGNSA. The CDR3 consists of 16 residues.

There are many counts of this clonotype. The chain is built from TRBV6-1 and TRBJ1-1, with D unclear. V was trimmed by 1 base and J by 1 base, leaving 4 bases between them. Germline-derived CDR1 and CDR2 are MNHNS and SASEGT. There are 13 residues in the CDR3. This CDR3 is CASSEDRNTEAFF. The CDR3 DNA sequence: TGTGCCAGCAGTGAAGACAGGAACACTGAAGCTTTCTTT.

In this sample, this clonotype turned up many times. The chain couples TRBV10-3 to TRBJ2-1, with no clear D. Germline V lookup: CDR1 ENHRY, CDR2 SYGVKD. The CDR3 extends over 15 amino acids. Trimming shortened V by 7 bases and J by 3 bases, and 16 bases separated the two germline ends. CDR3 sequence reads: CAITDGPPLYNEQFF. In nucleotides, the CDR3 is TGTGCCATCACTGACGGGCCCCCCCTCTACAATGAGCAGTTCTTC.

In this sample, this clonotype turned up many times. The chain uses TRBV7-8 and TRBJ1-1; possibly TRBD1 for D (6 bases). The germline V gene has CDR1 SGHVS and CDR2 FQNEAQ. The V gene lost 2 bases and the J gene lost 3 bases, with 13 bases spanning the gap. The CDR3 extends over 15 amino acids. This CDR3 reads CASSLKGGADTEAFF. CDR3 DNA sequence: TGTGCCAGCAGCTTAAAGGGGGGGGCAGACACTGAAGCTTTCTTT.

This clonotype has ten or more counts. The chain couples TRBV7-2 to TRBJ2-7, with TRBD1 as a possible D gene (6 bases). With 1 base removed from V and 0 bases from J, the gap between germline ends came to 13 bases. CDR3 length: 16 residues. CDR1 is SGHTA, CDR2 FQGNSA, per germline. Here the CDR3 reads CASSLDGTRASYEQYF. DNA for the CDR3: TGTGCCAGCAGCTTAGATGGGACAAGGGCCTCCTACGAGCAGTACTTC.

This clonotype was seen only a few times. The chain joins TRBV10-3 to TRBJ2-7; TRBD2 might be the D (6 bases). Per germline, CDR1 ENHRY and CDR2 SYGVKD. The CDR3 loop spans 15 amino acids. Trimming pared 6 bases from V and 0 bases from J, leaving 15 bases between. The CDR3 nucleotides read TGTGCCATCAGCCCCGGGACTCACCCCTCCTACGAGCAGTACTTC. This encodes CAISPGTHPSYEQYF.

The chain is built from TRBV3-1 and TRBJ1-6; D is ambiguous. Germline loops: CDR1 LGHDT, CDR2 YNNKEL (reference sequence). The CDR3 has 13 amino acids. The ends were cut back, 1 base at V and 10 bases at J, with 8 bases in the middle. The CDR3 bases are TGTGCCAGCAGCCAAGGGCGGTTATCACCCCTCCACTTT. This sequence encodes CASSQGRLSPLHF.

The chain has TRBV19 and TRBJ2-3; 8 nucleotides line up with TRBD2. There are 15 residues in the CDR3. V shed 5 bases, J shed 2 bases, and the junction held 6 bases outside the gene matches. CDR1 and CDR2 from the germline V gene are LNHDA and SQIVND (reference sequence). CDR3 bases: TGTGCCAGTAGTTGGCCTAGCGGGCCCACAGATACGCAGTATTTT. Protein: CASSWPSGPTDTQYF.

Ten or more counts support this clonotype. This rearrangement joins TRBV12-3 or TRBV12-4 to TRBJ1-6; TRBD1 might be the D (6 bases). V shed 5 bases and J shed 8 bases, with 16 bases lying between them. The CDR3 has 15 residues. CDR3 amino acids: CASSKTGADHSPLHF. DNA for the CDR3: TGTGCCAGCAGTAAAACGGGGGCGGATCATTCACCCCTCCACTTT.

This chain uses TRBV7-9 with TRBJ1-2; D gene uncertain. Trimming cost V 4 bases and J 4 bases, with 10 bases left between them. Germline V gene lookup returns CDR1 SEHNR and CDR2 FQNEAQ (reference sequence). The CDR3 is 13 amino acids. This CDR3 is CASSSPRIYGYTF. CDR3 sequence (DNA): TGTGCCAGCAGCTCTCCCCGGATCTATGGCTACACCTTC.